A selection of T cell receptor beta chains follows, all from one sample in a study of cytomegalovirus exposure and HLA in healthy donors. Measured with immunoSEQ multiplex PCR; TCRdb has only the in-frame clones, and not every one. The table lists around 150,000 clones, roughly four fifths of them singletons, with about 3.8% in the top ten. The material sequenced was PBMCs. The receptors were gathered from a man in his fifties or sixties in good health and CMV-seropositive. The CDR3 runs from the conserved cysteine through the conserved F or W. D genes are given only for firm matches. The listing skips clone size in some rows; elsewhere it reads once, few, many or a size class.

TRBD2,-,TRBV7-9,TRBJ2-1,CASSRGGPSYNEQFF,TGTGCCAGCAGCCGGGGGGGCCCCTCCTACAATGAGCAGTTCTTC
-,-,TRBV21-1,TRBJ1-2,CASSKAQGGYGYTF,TGTGCCAGCAGCAAAGCCCAGGGAGGCTATGGCTACACCTTC
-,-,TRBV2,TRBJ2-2,CASSMGAVELFF,TGTGCCAGCAGCATGGGGGCCGTGGAGCTGTTTTTT
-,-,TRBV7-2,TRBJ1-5,CASSSPGGSQPQHF,TGTGCCAGCAGCTCCCCGGGGGGTAGTCAGCCCCAGCATTTT
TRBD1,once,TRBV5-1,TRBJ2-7,CASSIQGASYEQYF,TGCGCCAGCAGCATCCAGGGGGCCTCCTACGAGCAGTACTTC
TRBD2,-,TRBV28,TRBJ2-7,CASSLELAGAVYEDEQYF,TGTGCCAGCAGTTTAGAGCTAGCGGGAGCAGTTTATGAGGACGAGCAGTACTTC
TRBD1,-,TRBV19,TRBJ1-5,CASSKGQGFQPQHF,TGTGCCAGTAGTAAGGGACAGGGGTTTCAGCCCCAGCATTTT
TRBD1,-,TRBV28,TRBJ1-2,CASSSGTGVGYTF,TGTGCCAGCAGTTCCGGGACAGGGGTTGGCTACACCTTC
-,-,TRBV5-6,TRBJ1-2,CASSLDRGGYGYTF,TGTGCCAGCAGCTTGGATAGGGGAGGCTATGGCTACACCTTC
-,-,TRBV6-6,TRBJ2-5,CASSRGLGETQYF,TGTGCCAGCAGTAGGGGGTTGGGAGAGACCCAGTACTTC
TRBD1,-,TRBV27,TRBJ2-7,CASSTEVDPGGNSYEQYF,TGTGCCAGCAGCACAGAAGTGGATCCAGGGGGAAACTCCTACGAGCAGTACTTC
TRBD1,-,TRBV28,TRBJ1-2,CASKTGQGVHGYTF,TGTGCCAGCAAGACCGGACAGGGAGTTCATGGCTACACCTTC
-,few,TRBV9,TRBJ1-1,CASTRGRSKNTEAFF,TGTGCCAGCACCCGAGGGAGATCCAAGAACACTGAAGCTTTCTTT
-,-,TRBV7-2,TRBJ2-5,CASSFVGSGQYF,TGTGCCAGCAGCTTCGTCGGGTCGGGCCAGTACTTC
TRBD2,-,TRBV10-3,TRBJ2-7,CAIKPTSGDAYEQYF,TGTGCCATCAAACCCACTAGCGGGGATGCCTACGAGCAGTACTTC
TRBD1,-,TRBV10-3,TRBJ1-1,CAISERAGGRTEAFF,TGTGCCATCAGTGAGCGGGCAGGGGGTCGGACTGAAGCTTTCTTT
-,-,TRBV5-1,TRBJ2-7,CASRLMSVQDEQYF,TGCGCCAGCAGGCTGATGTCTGTCCAGGACGAGCAGTACTTC
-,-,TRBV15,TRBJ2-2,CATGPGRAGELFF,TGTGCCACCGGGCCTGGGCGTGCCGGGGAGCTGTTTTTT
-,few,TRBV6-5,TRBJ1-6,CASSSQPGYYNSPLHF,TGTGCCAGCAGTTCCCAACCAGGGTACTATAATTCACCCCTCCACTTT
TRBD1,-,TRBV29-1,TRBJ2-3,CSVSGQGTDTQYF,TGCAGCGTCTCGGGACAGGGGACAGATACGCAGTATTTT
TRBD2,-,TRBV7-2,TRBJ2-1,CASSLAGLAVNEQFF,TGTGCCAGCAGCTTAGCGGGACTAGCGGTGAATGAGCAGTTCTTC
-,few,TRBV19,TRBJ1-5,CASSIPLRGRNQPQHF,TGTGCCAGTAGTATACCCCTCAGGGGTCGCAATCAGCCCCAGCATTTT
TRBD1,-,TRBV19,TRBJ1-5,CASRAKQGFGNQPQHF,TGTGCCAGTAGGGCAAAACAGGGGTTCGGCAATCAGCCCCAGCATTTT
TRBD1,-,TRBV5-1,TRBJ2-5,CASMRGQGQETQYF,TGCGCCAGCATGAGGGGACAGGGGCAAGAGACCCAGTACTTC
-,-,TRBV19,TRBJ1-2,CASSKAADYGYTF,TGTGCCAGTAGTAAAGCGGCAGATTATGGCTACACCTTC
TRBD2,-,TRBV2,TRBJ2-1,CASSEFRLAGGGDEQFF,TGTGCCAGCAGTGAATTCCGGCTAGCGGGGGGCGGGGATGAGCAGTTCTTC
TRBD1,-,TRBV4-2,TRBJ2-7,CASSRGQGAPSYEQYF,TGTGCCAGCAGCCGGGGACAGGGGGCTCCCTCCTACGAGCAGTACTTC
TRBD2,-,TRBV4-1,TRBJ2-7,CASSPSTPGLAYEQYF,TGCGCCAGCAGCCCATCAACGCCGGGACTAGCGTACGAGCAGTACTTC
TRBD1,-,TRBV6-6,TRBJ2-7,CASSPGQGFLEQYF,TGTGCCAGCAGTCCGGGACAGGGTTTTCTCGAGCAGTACTTC
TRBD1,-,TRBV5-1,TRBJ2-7,CASSLGGQGYEQYF,TGCGCCAGCAGCTTGGGTGGACAGGGCTACGAGCAGTACTTC
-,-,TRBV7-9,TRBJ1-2,CASSLGAGARVKGYTF,TGTGCCAGCAGCTTAGGGGCAGGGGCGCGGGTAAAAGGCTACACCTTC
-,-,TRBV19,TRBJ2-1,CASSPTLVANEQFF,TGTGCCAGTAGTCCGACTTTAGTGGCCAATGAGCAGTTCTTC
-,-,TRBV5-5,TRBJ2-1,CASRHALVLGYNEQFF,TGTGCCAGCAGACACGCCCTAGTGCTGGGCTACAATGAGCAGTTCTTC
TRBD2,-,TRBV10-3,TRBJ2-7,CAISESGLAGDDYEQYF,TGTGCCATCAGTGAGTCGGGACTAGCGGGGGACGACTACGAGCAGTACTTC
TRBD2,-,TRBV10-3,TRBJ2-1,CAISATSGSISNEQFF,TGTGCCATCAGTGCCACTAGCGGATCCATATCCAATGAGCAGTTCTTC
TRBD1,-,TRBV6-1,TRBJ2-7,CASRDRATYEQYF,TGTGCCAGCAGGGACAGGGCGACCTACGAGCAGTACTTC
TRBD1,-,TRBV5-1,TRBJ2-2,CASPRTGSDGELFF,TGCGCCAGCCCACGGACAGGGTCCGACGGGGAGCTGTTTTTT
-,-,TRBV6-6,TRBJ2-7,CASSYMPGYEQYF,TGTGCCAGCAGTTACATGCCGGGGTACGAGCAGTACTTC
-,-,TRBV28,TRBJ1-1,CASSFGAEAFF,TGTGCCAGCAGTTTTGGGGCCGAAGCTTTCTTT
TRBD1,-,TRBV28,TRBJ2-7,CASSPGQGSYEQYF,TGTGCCAGCAGCCCGGGACAGGGATCCTACGAGCAGTACTTC
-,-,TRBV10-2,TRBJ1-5,CASSISGNQPQHF,TGCGCCAGCAGTATCTCAGGGAATCAGCCCCAGCATTTT
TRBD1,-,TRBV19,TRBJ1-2,CASSPRDSLNYGYTF,TGTGCCAGTAGTCCACGGGACAGTCTCAACTATGGCTACACCTTC
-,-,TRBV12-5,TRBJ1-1,CASGLVNSDSMNTEAFF,TGTGCTAGTGGTTTGGTAAATTCCGACAGCATGAACACTGAAGCTTTCTTT
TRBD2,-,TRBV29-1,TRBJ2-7,CSVGRTSGSYEQYF,TGCAGCGTTGGAAGGACTAGCGGGAGCTACGAGCAGTACTTC
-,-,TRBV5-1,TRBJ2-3,CASSVEVLLTDTQYF,TGCGCCAGCAGCGTTGAGGTACTTCTCACAGATACGCAGTATTTT
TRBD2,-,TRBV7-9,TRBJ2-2,CASSSAGDRFGELFF,TGTGCCAGCAGCTCAGCGGGAGATCGGTTCGGGGAGCTGTTTTTT
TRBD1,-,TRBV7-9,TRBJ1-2,CASSLVTGDYGYTF,TGTGCCAGCAGCTTAGTAACAGGGGACTATGGCTACACCTTC
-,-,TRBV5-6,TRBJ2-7,CASSLAVSLVSYEQYF,TGTGCCAGCAGCTTGGCCGTTAGTTTGGTCTCCTACGAGCAGTACTTC
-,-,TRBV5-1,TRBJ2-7,CASRDSSSYEQYF,TGCGCCAGCAGGGACTCGAGCTCCTACGAGCAGTACTTC
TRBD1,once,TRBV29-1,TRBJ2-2,CSVVTGAGELFF,TGCAGCGTAGTGACAGGGGCCGGGGAGCTGTTTTTT
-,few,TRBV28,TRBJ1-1,CASRSQGNTEAFF,TGTGCCAGCAGGTCACAGGGTAACACTGAAGCTTTCTTT
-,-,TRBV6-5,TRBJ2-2,CASSYSGATGELFF,TGTGCCAGCAGTTACTCGGGGGCCACCGGGGAGCTGTTTTTT